These T cell receptor beta chains were read from a single sample in a study of blood T cell repertoires in COVID-19. TCRdb keeps only in-frame clones here, not all; method: immunoSEQ multiplex PCR. The data show 210,000 or so clones, more than 60% seen once. Sequencing was carried out using peripheral blood. Receptors were obtained from a man in his fifties or sixties who had recovered from COVID-19. CDR3s leave out the opening cysteine and the closing phenylalanine or tryptophan.

J gene: TRBJ1-2
V gene: TRBV6-5
CDR3 length: 12
CDR3 protein: ASRLTGHNYGYT

J gene: TRBJ1-1
V gene: TRBV15
CDR3 length: 18
CDR3 protein: ATSRDMRGFRDRRNTEAF

J gene: TRBJ1-2
V gene: TRBV7-2
CDR3 length: 14
CDR3 protein: ASSLTGTGAIRGYT

J gene: TRBJ2-3
V gene: TRBV15
CDR3 length: 14
CDR3 protein: ATSRDQLAGADTQY

J gene: TRBJ2-7
V gene: TRBV21-1
CDR3 length: 13
CDR3 protein: ASSTQDRAFYEQY

J gene: TRBJ2-3
V gene: TRBV19
CDR3 length: 12
CDR3 protein: ASRTEASTDTQY

J gene: TRBJ2-1
V gene: TRBV4-3
CDR3 length: 15
CDR3 protein: ASSQDLTSGRPQRRF

J gene: TRBJ2-5
V gene: TRBV27
CDR3 length: 14
CDR3 protein: ASSRLSGRAGETQY

J gene: TRBJ1-2
V gene: TRBV2
CDR3 length: 12
CDR3 protein: ASSVVTTRDGYT

J gene: TRBJ2-1
V gene: TRBV7-3
CDR3 length: 13
CDR3 protein: ASSSSGTVYNEQF

J gene: TRBJ2-1
V gene: TRBV30
CDR3 length: 12
CDR3 protein: AWSVGLAGDEQF

J gene: TRBJ2-1
V gene: TRBV11-3
CDR3 length: 12
CDR3 protein: ASSLLAGANEQF

J gene: TRBJ2-2
V gene: TRBV6-5
CDR3 length: 11
CDR3 protein: ASSRGNTGELF

J gene: TRBJ1-2
V gene: TRBV6-1
CDR3 length: 11
CDR3 protein: ASSDTRDYGYT

J gene: TRBJ2-7
V gene: TRBV11-1
CDR3 length: 13
CDR3 protein: ASSRDRGISYEQY

J gene: TRBJ1-1
V gene: TRBV7-9
CDR3 length: 11
CDR3 protein: ASSLQSNTEAF

J gene: TRBJ1-5
V gene: TRBV5-1
CDR3 length: 12
CDR3 protein: ASSPYGEDQPQH